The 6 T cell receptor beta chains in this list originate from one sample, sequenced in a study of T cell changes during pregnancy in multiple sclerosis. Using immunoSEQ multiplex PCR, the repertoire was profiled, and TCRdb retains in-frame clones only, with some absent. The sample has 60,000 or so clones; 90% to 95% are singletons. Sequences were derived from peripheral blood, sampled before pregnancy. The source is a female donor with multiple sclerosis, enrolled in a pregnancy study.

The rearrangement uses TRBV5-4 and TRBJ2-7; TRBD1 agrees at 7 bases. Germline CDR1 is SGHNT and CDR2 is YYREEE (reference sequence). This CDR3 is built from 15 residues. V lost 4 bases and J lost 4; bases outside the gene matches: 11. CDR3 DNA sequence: TGTGCCAGCAGCGCCGCGACAGGGAGTAGGTACGAGCAGTACTTC. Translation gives CASSAATGSRYEQYF. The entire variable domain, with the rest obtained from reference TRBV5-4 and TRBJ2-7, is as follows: ETGVTQSPTHLIKTRGQQVTLRCSSQSGHNTVSWYQQALGQGPQFIFQYYREEENGRGNFPPRFSGLQFPNYSSELNVNALELDDSALYLCASSAATGSRYEQYFGPGTRLTVT.

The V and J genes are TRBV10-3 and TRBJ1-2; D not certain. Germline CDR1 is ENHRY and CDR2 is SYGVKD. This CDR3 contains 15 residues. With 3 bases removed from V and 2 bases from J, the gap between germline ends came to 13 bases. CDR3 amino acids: CAISEPAGANYGYTF. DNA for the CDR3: TGTGCCATCAGTGAACCGGCGGGCGCGAACTATGGCTACACCTTC.

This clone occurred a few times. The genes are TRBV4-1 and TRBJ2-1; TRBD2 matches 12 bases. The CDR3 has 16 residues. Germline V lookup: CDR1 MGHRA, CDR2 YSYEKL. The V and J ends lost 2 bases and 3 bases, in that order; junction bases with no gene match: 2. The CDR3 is CASSQSLAGGYNEQFF. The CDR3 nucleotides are TGCGCCAGCAGCCAATCACTAGCGGGGGGCTACAATGAGCAGTTCTTC.

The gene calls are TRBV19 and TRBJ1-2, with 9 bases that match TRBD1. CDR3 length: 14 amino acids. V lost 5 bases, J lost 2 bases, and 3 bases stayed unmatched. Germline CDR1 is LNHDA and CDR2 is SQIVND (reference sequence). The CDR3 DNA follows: TGTGCCAGTAGTCCAACAGGGGGCAACTATGGCTACACCTTC. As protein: CASSPTGGNYGYTF. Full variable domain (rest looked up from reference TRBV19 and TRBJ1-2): DGGITQSPKYLFRKEGQNVTLSCEQNLNHDAMYWYRQDPGQGLRLIYYSQIVNDFQKGDIAEGYSVSREKKESFPLTVTSAQKNPTAFYLCASSPTGGNYGYTFGSGTRLTVV.

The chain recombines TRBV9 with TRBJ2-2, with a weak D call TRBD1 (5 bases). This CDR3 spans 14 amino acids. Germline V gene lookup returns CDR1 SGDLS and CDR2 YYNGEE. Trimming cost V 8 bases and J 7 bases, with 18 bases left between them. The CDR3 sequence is CASAVGAQDGELFF. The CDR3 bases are TGTGCCAGTGCAGTAGGGGCGCAAGACGGGGAGCTGTTTTTT.

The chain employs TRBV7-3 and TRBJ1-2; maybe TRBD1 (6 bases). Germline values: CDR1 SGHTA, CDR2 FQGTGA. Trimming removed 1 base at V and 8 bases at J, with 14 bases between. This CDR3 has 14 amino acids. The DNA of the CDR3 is TGTGCCAGCAGCTTAAATCCAGGGGATCTCGGCTACACCTTC. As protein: CASSLNPGDLGYTF.